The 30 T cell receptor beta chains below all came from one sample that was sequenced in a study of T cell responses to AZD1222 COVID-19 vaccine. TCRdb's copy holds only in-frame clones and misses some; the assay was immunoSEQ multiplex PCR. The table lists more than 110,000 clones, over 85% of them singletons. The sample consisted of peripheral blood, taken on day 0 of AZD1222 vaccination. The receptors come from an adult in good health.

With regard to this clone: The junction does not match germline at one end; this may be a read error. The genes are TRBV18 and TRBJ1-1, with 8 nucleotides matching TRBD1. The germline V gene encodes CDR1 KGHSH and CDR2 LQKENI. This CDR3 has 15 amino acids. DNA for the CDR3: TGTGCCAGCTCAGCACCGGACAGGGTAGGAACTGAAGCTTTCTTT. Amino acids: CASSAPDRVGTEAFF.

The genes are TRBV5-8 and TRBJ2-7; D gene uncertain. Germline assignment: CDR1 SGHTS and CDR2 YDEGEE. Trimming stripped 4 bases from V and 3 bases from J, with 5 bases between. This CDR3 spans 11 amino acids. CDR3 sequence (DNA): TGTGCCAGCAGCCTGAACTACGAGCAGTACTTC. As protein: CASSLNYEQYF. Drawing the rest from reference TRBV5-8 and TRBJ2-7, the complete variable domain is EAGVTQSPTHLIKTRGQQATLRCSPISGHTSVYWYQQALGLGLQFLLWYDEGEERNRGNFPPRFSGRQFPNYSSELNVNALELEDSALYLCASSLNYEQYFGPGTRLTVT.

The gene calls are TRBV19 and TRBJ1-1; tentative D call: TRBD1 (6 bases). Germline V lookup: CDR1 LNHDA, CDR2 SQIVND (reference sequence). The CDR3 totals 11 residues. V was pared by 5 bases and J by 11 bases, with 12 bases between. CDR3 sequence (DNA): TGTGCCAGTAGTTACAGGGTGGACGCTTTCTTT. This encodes CASSYRVDAFF.

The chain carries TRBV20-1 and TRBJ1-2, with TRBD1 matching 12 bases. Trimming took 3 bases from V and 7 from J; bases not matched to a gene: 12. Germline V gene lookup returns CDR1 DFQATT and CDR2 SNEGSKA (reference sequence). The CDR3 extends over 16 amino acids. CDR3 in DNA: TGCAGTGCTAGTAAACAAGGGGGACAGGGGGCACGTGGCTACACCTTC. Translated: CSASKQGGQGARGYTF.

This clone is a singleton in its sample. CDR3 sequence reads: CSVEGDGAYTEAFF. For the CDR3, the DNA is TGCAGCGTTGAAGGGGACGGCGCGTACACTGAAGCTTTCTTT. This chain uses TRBV29-1 with TRBJ1-1; tentative D call: TRBD1 (5 bases). The CDR3 covers 14 residues. Trimming stripped 1 base from V and 3 bases from J, with 12 bases between. The germline V gene encodes CDR1 SQVTM and CDR2 ANQGSEA.

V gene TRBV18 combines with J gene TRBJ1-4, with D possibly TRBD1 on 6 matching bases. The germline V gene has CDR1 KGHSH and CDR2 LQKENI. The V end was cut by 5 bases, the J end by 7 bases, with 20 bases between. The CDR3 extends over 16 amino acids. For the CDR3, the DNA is TGTGCCAGCTCAGACCCACAGGGTTCTAGTAGTGAAAAACTGTTTTTT. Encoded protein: CASSDPQGSSSEKLFF.

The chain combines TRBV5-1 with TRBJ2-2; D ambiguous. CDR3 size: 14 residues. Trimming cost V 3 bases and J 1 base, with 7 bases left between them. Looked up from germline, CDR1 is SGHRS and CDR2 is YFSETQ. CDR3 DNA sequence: TGCGCCAGCAGCTCACAGATGAACACCGGGGAGCTGTTTTTT. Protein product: CASSSQMNTGELFF.

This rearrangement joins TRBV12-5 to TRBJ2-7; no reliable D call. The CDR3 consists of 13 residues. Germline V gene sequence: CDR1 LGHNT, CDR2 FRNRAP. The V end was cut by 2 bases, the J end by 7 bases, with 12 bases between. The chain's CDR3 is CASGLPYTGEQYF. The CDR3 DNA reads TGTGCTAGTGGTTTGCCCTACACCGGGGAGCAGTACTTC.

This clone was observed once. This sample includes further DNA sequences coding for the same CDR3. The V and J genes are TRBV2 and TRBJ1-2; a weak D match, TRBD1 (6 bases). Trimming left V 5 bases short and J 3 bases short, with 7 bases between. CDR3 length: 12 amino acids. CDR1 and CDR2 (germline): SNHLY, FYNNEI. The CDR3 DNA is TGTGCCAGCAGTCCAGGGGACTATGGCTACACCTTC. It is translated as CASSPGDYGYTF.

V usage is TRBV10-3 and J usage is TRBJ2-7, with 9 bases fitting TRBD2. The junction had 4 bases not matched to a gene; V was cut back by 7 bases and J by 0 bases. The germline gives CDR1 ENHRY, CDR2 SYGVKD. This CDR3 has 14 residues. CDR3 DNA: TGTGCCATCAAACGGACTAGCGACTCCTACGAGCAGTACTTC. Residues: CAIKRTSDSYEQYF.

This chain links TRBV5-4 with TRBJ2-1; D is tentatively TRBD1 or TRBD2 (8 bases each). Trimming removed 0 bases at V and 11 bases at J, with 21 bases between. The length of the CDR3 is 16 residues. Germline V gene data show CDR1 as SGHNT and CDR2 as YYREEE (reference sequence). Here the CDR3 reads CASSLGGQVVAGKQFF. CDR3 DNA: TGTGCCAGCAGCTTGGGGGGACAGGTCGTAGCGGGAAAGCAGTTCTTC.

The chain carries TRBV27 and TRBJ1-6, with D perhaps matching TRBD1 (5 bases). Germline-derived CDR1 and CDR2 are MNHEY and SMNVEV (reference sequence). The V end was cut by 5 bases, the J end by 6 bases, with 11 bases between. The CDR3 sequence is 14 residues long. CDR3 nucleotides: TGTGCCAGCAGTAAGGGACGGACTAATTCACCCCTCCACTTT. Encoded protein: CASSKGRTNSPLHF.

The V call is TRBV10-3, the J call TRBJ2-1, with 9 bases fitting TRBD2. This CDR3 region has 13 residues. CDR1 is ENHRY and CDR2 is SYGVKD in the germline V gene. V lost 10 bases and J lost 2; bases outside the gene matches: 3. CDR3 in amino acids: CATTSGPYNEQFF. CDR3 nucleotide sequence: TGTGCCACAACTAGCGGGCCCTACAATGAGCAGTTCTTC.

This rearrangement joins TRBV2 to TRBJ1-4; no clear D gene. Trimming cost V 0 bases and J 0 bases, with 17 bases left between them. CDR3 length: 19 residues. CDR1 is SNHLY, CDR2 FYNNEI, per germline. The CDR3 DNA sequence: TGTGCCAGCAGTGAAGCGCGACGGGTGGCCGCAGCAACTAATGAAAAACTGTTTTTT. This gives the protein CASSEARRVAAATNEKLFF.

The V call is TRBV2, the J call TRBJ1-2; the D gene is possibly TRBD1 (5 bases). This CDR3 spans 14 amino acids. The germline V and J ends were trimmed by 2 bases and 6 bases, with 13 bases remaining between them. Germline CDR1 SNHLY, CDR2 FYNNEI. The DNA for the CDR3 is TGTGCCAGCAGTGAACAGGGCAGGTCTAATGGCTACACCTTC. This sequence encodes CASSEQGRSNGYTF.

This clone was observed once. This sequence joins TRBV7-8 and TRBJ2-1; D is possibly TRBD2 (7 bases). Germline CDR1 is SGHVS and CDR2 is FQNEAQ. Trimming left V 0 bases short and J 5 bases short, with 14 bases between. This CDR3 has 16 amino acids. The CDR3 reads CASSLARSGDNNEQFF. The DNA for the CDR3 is TGTGCCAGCAGCTTAGCGCGGAGCGGGGACAACAATGAGCAGTTCTTC.

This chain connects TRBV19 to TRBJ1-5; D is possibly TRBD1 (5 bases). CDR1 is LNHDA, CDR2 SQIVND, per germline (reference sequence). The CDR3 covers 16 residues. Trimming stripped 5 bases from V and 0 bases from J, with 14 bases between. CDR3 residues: CASSQLRTFSNQPQHF. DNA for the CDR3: TGTGCCAGTAGTCAGTTGAGGACATTTAGCAATCAGCCCCAGCATTTT.

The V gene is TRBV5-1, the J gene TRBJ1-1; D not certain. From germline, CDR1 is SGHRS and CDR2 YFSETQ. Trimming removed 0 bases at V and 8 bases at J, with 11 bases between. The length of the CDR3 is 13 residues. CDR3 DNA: TGCGCCAGCAGCTTGGGAGAACCCCTAGAAGCTTTCTTT. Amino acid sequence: CASSLGEPLEAFF.

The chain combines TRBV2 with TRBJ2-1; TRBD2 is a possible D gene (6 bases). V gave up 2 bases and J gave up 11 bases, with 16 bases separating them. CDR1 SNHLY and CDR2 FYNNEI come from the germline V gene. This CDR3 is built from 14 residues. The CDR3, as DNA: TGTGCCAGCAGTGAAATGGACTATCTTAGCCAGCAGTTCTTC. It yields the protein CASSEMDYLSQQFF.

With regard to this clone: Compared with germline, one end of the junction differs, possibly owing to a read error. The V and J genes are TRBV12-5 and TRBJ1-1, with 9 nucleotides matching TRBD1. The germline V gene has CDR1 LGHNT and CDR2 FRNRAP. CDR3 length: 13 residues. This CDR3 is CASGPQQGAEAFF. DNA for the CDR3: TGTGCTAGTGGCCCACAACAGGGGGCTGAGGCTTTCTTT.

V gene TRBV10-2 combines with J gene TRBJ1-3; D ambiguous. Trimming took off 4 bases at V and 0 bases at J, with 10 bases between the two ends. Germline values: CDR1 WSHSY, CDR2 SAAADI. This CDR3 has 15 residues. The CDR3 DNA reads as TGCGCCAGCAGTGTGAACAGTCACTCTGGAAACACCATATATTTT. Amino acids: CASSVNSHSGNTIYF.

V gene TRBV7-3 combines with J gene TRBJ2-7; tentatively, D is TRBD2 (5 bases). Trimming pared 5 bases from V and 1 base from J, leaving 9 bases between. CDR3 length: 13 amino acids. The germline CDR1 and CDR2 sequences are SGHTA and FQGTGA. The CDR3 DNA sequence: TGTGCCAGCAGCGCCCGAGGGTCCTACGAGCAGTACTTC. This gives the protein CASSARGSYEQYF.

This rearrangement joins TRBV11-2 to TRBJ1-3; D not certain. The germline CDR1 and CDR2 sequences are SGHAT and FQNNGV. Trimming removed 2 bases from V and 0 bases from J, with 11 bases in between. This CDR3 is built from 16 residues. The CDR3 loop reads CASSLFPGYSGNTIYF. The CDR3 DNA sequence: TGTGCCAGCAGCTTATTCCCGGGGTACTCTGGAAACACCATATATTTT.

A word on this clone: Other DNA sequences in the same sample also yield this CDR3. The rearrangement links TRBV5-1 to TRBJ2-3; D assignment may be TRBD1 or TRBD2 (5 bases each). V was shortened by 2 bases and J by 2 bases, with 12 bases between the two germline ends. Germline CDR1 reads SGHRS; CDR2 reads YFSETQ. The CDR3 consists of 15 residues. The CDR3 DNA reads TGCGCCAGCAGCTTCCGGCAGGGACCCACAGATACGCAGTATTTT. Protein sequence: CASSFRQGPTDTQYF.

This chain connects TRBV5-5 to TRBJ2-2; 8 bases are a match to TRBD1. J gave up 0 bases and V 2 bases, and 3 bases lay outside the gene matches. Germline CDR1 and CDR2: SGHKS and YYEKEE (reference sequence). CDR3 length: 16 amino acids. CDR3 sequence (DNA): TGTGCCAGCAGCTTAGGGACAGGAGCGAACACCGGGGAGCTGTTTTTT. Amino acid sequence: CASSLGTGANTGELFF.

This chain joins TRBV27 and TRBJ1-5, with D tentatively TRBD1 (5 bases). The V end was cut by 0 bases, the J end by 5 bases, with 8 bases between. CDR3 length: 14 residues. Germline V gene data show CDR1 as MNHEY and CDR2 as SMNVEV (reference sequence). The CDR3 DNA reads TGTGCCAGCAGTTTATCAGGGGCCCATCAGCCCCAGCATTTT. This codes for CASSLSGAHQPQHF.

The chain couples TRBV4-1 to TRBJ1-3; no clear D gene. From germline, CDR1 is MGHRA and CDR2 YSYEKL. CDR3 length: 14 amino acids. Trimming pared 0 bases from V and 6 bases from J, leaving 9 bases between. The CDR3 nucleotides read TGCGCCAGCAGCCAAGATCTTAGTGTAAACACCATATATTTT. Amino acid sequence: CASSQDLSVNTIYF.

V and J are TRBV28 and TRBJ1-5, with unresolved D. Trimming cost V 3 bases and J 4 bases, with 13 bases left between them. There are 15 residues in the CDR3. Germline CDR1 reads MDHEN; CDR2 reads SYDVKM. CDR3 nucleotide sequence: TGTGCCAGCAGTTTGGATGGACTGGATAATCAGCCCCAGCATTTT. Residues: CASSLDGLDNQPQHF.

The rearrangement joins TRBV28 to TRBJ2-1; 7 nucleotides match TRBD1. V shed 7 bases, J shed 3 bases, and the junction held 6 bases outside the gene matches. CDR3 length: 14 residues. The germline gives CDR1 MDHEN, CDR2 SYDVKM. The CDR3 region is CASTRDSYYNEQFF. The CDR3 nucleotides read TGTGCCAGCACCCGGGACAGCTACTACAATGAGCAGTTCTTC.

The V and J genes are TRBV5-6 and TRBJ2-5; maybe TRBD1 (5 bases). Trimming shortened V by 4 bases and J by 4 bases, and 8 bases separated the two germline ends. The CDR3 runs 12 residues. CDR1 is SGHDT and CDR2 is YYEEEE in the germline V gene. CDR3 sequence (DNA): TGTGCCAGCAGCATCCAGGGAGAGACCCAGTACTTC. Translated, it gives CASSIQGETQYF.